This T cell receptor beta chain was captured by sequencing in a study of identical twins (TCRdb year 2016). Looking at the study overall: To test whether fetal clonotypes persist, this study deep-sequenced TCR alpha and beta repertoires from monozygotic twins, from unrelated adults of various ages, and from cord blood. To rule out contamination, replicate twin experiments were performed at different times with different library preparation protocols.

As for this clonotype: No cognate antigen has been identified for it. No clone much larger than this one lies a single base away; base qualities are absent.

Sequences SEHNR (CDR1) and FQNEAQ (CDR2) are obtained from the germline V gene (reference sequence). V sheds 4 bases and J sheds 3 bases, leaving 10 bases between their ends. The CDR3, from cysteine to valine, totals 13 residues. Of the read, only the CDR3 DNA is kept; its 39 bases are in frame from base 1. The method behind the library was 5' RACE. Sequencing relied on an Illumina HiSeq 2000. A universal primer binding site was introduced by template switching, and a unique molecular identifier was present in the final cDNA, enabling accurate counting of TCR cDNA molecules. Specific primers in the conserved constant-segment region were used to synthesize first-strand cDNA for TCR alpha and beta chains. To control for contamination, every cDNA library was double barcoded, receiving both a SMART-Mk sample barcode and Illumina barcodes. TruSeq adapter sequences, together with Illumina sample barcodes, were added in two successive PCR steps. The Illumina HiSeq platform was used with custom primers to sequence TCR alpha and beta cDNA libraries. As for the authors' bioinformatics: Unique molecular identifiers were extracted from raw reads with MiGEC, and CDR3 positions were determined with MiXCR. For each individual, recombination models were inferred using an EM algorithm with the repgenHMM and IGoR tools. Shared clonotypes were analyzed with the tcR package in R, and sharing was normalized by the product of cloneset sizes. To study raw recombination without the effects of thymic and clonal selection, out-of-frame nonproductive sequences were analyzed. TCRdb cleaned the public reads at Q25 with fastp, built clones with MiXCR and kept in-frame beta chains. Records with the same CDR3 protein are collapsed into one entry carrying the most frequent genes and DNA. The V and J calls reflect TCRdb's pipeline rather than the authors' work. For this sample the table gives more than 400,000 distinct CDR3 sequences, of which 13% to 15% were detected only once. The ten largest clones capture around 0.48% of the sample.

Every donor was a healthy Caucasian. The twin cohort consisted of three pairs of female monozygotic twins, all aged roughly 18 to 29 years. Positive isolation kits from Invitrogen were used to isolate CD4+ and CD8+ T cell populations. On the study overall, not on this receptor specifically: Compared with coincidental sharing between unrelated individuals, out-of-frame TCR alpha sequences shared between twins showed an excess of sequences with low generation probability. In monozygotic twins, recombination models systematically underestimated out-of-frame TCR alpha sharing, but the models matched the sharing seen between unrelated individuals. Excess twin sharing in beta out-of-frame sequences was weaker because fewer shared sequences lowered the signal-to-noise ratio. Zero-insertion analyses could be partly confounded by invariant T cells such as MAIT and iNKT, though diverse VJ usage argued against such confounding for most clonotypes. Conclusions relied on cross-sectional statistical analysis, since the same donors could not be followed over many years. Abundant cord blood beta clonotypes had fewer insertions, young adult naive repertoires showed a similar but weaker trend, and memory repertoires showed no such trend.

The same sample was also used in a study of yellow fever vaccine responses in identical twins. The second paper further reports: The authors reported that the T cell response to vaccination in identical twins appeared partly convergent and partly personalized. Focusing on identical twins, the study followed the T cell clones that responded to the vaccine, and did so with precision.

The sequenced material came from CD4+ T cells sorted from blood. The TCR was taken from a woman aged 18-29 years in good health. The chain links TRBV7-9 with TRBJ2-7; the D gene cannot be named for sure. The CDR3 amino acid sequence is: CASSSNDGYEQYV. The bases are TGTGCCAGCAGCTCGAATGACGGCTACGAGCAGTACGTC.